This T cell receptor beta chain appears in the sequencing data of a study of human T cells and chemical hapten exposure. Study in general: Small differences in pooled library volume mainly drove the variation in TCR yields per sample.

Described time point: patch test 3, about 24 weeks after DPC sensitization. The treatment is: therapeutic diphenylcyclopropenone sensitization with weekly scalp DPC. The CDR3 spans 17 residues. J was trimmed by 4 bases and V by 0 bases; bases with no gene match: 5. The germline gives CDR1 MNHNY, CDR2 SVGAGI (reference sequence). One entry per CDR3 protein, called by TCRdb with MiXCR from the RACE reads. The repertoire holds more than 150,000 distinct CDR3 sequences, with roughly a quarter as singletons. The chain links TRBV6-6 to TRBJ1-6, with 8 bases fitting TRBD1. The sequencing here drew on whole blood, taken in connection with sensitization to the hapten diphenylcyclopropenone (DPC). The sequence derives from a woman aged 40 to 50 with alopecia areata. Some clones in this sample may be carry-over from other donors' samples. The CDR3, as DNA: TGTGCCAGCAGTTACTCGAACAGGGGGACTTATAATTCACCCCTCCACTTT. It encodes CASSYSNRGTYNSPLHF.